This T cell receptor (beta chain) was identified in a study of cytomegalovirus exposure and HLA in healthy donors (dated by TCRdb to about 2017). Describing the broader study: In an earlier analysis of several hundred of the donors, 250 to 300 Gb of sequence data and some 120 million unique TCR beta sequences from roughly 200 million T cells were reported. To predict cytomegalovirus infection status, the study brought together high-throughput TCR immunosequencing, statistical association of individual TCRs with disease status, and machine learning. An early release that covered around 590 HLA-typed donors contained about 290 gigabases of sequencing data and tens of millions of unique TCR sequences. All discovery cohort repertoires had been generated on a single sequencing platform. The study profiled the T cell repertoires of 500 to 800 subjects by immunosequencing and related them to cytomegalovirus serostatus. The number of typed donors differed by locus: about 629-630 for A, B, C, DRB1 and DQB1; 522 for DQA1; 606 for DPA1; and 400 to 480 for DPB1. Across 300 to 500 genotyped donors of the cohort, an average of about 240,000 unique TCR beta nucleotide sequences per donor were sequenced, and approximately 17% of those sequences were non-productive. The aim of the study was to test whether cataloging public T cell receptors could identify signatures of past pathogen exposure. HLA typing included class I and class II loci at four-digit resolution. Rather than using new phenotypic data, the later analysis identified candidate immune exposures from TCR beta sequences and from how often those sequences occurred across donors. Of the roughly 400 genotyped donors, about 84% fell in the genetic ancestry cluster associated with self-reported Caucasian donors. Four to six DR-DQ haplotypes were handled as single units for association and clustering, since linkage in the cohort was strong. To decide whether each TCR beta V gene segment behaved as functional or pseudogenic, an earlier analysis of fewer than 750 of the donors relied on high-throughput TCR beta sequencing. In a later genetic analysis, genome-wide SNP genotypes for about 60% of the 666 donors were used, and that subset was treated as a discovery cohort. In addition to the first cohort of roughly 700 subjects, a separate validation cohort of approximately 110 different subjects was used. Donor age, sex, ethnicity and CMV serostatus were compiled alongside the repertoire data. A later analysis re-analyzed previously published TCR beta repertoires from roughly 630 donors and added high-resolution HLA genotyping to study TCR occurrence patterns.

As for this clone: Its antigen has not been determined. Base quality data are lacking; no much larger clone is found one base away.

Including the terminal cysteine and phenylalanine, the CDR3 comprises 17 residues. The entry retains the CDR3 DNA only, 51 bases that are in frame from base 1. V is cut back by 3 bases and J by 0 bases, with 9 bases in the junction unmatched. CDR1 is given as SGHRS and CDR2 as YFSETQ, both from the germline V gene. Study-level results and caveats: This cohort had only TCR beta chains sequenced, and the lack of alpha or paired-chain data limited which features could be detected. At a false discovery rate of 0.05, a later analysis linked 16,000 or so TCR beta sequences to specific HLA alleles. A few of the identified cytomegalovirus-associated TCR beta chains were confirmed in vitro to be specific for cytomegalovirus antigens. Assigning TCR associations to individual alleles was difficult when HLA alleles, especially DR and DQ, strongly co-occurred. Linkage disequilibrium might explain the correlated functional status among segregating V segments, but an unknown experimental factor could not be ruled out. Across donors, most TCR sequences were observed very rarely, whereas some public TCRs were present in many individuals. A later genetic analysis reported fewer N-insertions in productive TCRs among donors in an Asian-associated ancestry cluster than the roughly 670-donor mean. Because counts were too low, 15 or so rarely observed V segments, including chromosome 9 orphons, were excluded from the earlier analysis of around 590 of the donors. The only immune exposure information available for the cohort was CMV serostatus. The classifier was reported to diagnose cytomegalovirus status with high specificity and sensitivity in both the original cohort and the validation cohort. In a later analysis, several top co-occurrence clusters were reported to appear linked to parvovirus B19, influenza, CMV and Epstein-Barr virus. The 87-base-pair reads could not distinguish some IMGT-functional V segments, including TRBV6-2 and TRBV6-3, so those segments were excluded. A further reported finding was that TCR beta sequences accurately predicted the HLA-A and HLA-B alleles for most subjects in the first cohort. In a later analysis, HLA-associated TCR beta chains showed more clonal expansion and lower generation probabilities than non-associated chains that were equally common. According to a later analysis, most CMV-associated TCR beta chains appeared to be HLA-restricted, and the HLA associations seemed to be driven largely by CMV exposure. In a later analysis, the rate of TCR association differed among HLA loci, with DRB1 alleles having the most associated TCRs and HLA-C alleles having the fewest. An association between a missense DCLRE1C variant and V-gene and J-gene trimming of TCR beta chains was found in a later genetic analysis and replicated in an independent cohort. A cluster of highly shared sequence variants was judged likely to be a technical artifact of the sequencing pipeline. The presence/absence analyses assumed that sequencing depth was roughly uniform across donors, and that assumption may not be true. The authors suggested that the approach could potentially be extended to other disease states and immunological phenotypes. Because some donors lacked HLA typing at each locus, the association tests relied only on the typed subset. A total of fewer than 200 TCR beta chains were listed by the study as associated with cytomegalovirus. Broadly in line with IMGT annotations, most TCR beta V segments showed up in productive rearrangements about 90% or about 30% of the time in an earlier analysis of 450 to 600 of the donors.

The protocol used for the library was the immunoSEQ multiplex PCR assay. The multiplex PCR relied on a mix of 60 forward primers for TCR Vbeta segments and 13 reverse primers for TCR Jbeta segments. A multiplex PCR assay on genomic DNA amplified the CDR3 region of rearranged TCR beta genes. On the Illumina HiSeq System, the amplified TCR beta libraries were sequenced as 87-base-pair reads. In the source study's methods: A later analysis tallied 80 million to 95 million unique TCR beta chains across the 666 repertoires, and approximately 11 million of those chains were shared by two or more donors. A nearest-neighbor algorithm error-corrected the raw reads and collapsed the reads into unique sequences, merging closely related sequences to remove PCR and sequencing errors. CDR3 sequences were aligned to IMGT reference sequences to assign V, D and J gene segments. For a sequence to be retained, a match of at least six nucleotides was required to both a V gene segment and a J gene segment. Rearrangements were classified as productive when the CDR3 lacked stop codons and remained in frame with V and J, and all other rearrangements were classified as non-productive. Following IMGT convention, CDR3 was defined as the stretch from the second conserved V-encoded cysteine to the conserved J-encoded phenylalanine. In an earlier analysis of 587 of the donors, sequences lacking an unambiguous match to a single V gene segment were excluded. An earlier analysis of about 590 of the donors classified V segments as functional when productive rearrangements were above 56.7% and as segregating when the standard deviation between donors was above 5%. A statistical classification framework was built to diagnose cytomegalovirus status from the catalog of TCR beta chain sequences. In a later analysis, TCR nucleotide sequences were compared against IMGT/GENE-DB human TR gene sequences so that V and J genes could be assigned. A later analysis assigned CDR3 sequences and most-parsimonious VDJ recombination scenarios with the TCRdist pipeline. In a later analysis, each TCR beta chain was defined by its CDR3 amino acid sequence together with its V-gene family, and reads without a unique V-gene family were excluded. To address suspected cross-contamination and a sequencing artifact, a later analysis removed 592 highly shared, low-generation-probability nucleotide sequences. A later analysis calculated a clonal expansion index for each public chain from normalized within-repertoire ranks of inferred template counts. In a later analysis, generation probabilities were computed with a VDJ recombination model fitted to out-of-frame rearrangements, and the resulting probabilities were checked against IGoR. In a later analysis, TCR-TCR, TCR-HLA and TCR-CMV co-occurrence was scored with hypergeometric tests, and a repertoire-size bias correction was applied to TCR pairs. To estimate false discovery rates, a later analysis permuted the HLA or CMV assignments 20 times. A later analysis grouped co-occurring TCRs with DBSCAN, adding TCRdist sequence similarity when clustering within HLA-allele-positive subsets. Co-occurrence clustering excluded repertoires with fewer than 30,000 or more than 120,000 public chains, plus five with anomalous nucleotide sharing. The table was pulled from immuneACCESS by TCRdb, which kept in-frame rearrangements only. Such tables lose some clones; where checked, under half of the loss comes from unresolved V genes, and the rest has no known cause. The D gene and trimming were derived from the DNA, and the V and J assignments and clone size from that table. In all, the sample holds under 200,000 clones, and around 77% of those were seen once. Of the sample, approximately 2.1% is held by the ten largest clones.

In total, approximately 610 healthy bone marrow donors made up the cohort. At the time of sampling, all cohort members were nominally healthy, though unrecorded immune exposures were likely present. The donor tested CMV seronegative, placing the donor among the 352 seronegative members of the cohort. Every donor gave a peripheral blood sample, and the peripheral blood mononuclear cells from that sample were used for TCR beta sequencing. The Qiagen DNeasy Blood Extraction Kit was used to extract genomic DNA from the blood cell samples. This TCR was recovered from a man in his thirties or forties in good health and CMV-seronegative. Sequencing was done on a sample of PBMCs. The rearranged segments are TRBV5-1 and TRBJ2-3, and 8 junction bases match TRBD1. CDR3 reads: CASSSGGQGRSTDTQYF. The DNA sequence is given as TGCGCCAGCAGCTCGGGCGGACAGGGTCGGAGCACAGATACGCAGTATTTT.